These 25 T cell receptor beta chains were sequenced from one sample in a study of kidney transplant recipient with SARS-CoV-2 infection. Using its own MiXCR run on the reads, TCRdb lists one record per CDR3 protein. The sample includes roughly 230,000 distinct CDR3 sequences, around 30% of them seen just once. The sample here was a blood sample, taken at baseline and around day 110 from a kidney transplant recipient. All receptors derive from a male patient between 25 and 40 years old who had COVID-19 and was a kidney transplant recipient. The graft donor may have contributed some T cells.

This clonotype was observed many times. The chain couples TRBV28 to TRBJ2-1, with TRBD2 matching over 7 bases. The V gene's germline CDR1 is MDHEN and CDR2 SYDVKM. V lost 3 bases, J lost 2 bases, and 4 bases stayed unmatched. The CDR3 length is 15 residues. The CDR3 here is CASSLGRDPYNEQFF. The CDR3 nucleotides are TGTGCCAGCAGTTTGGGGAGGGACCCCTACAATGAGCAGTTCTTC.

Concerning this clonotype itself: A clone one base away is much larger, so this may be a read error. V and J are TRBV30 and TRBJ1-3, with D possibly TRBD1 on 6 matching bases. The CDR3 is made up of 16 amino acids. Germline V gene data show CDR1 as GTSNPN and CDR2 as SVGIG (reference sequence). The CDR3 loop is CAWSVSTGAGGNAIYF. The CDR3 DNA is TGTGCCTGGAGTGTTAGTACGGGGGCTGGTGGAAACGCCATATATTTT.

The chain combines TRBV3-1 with TRBJ2-3, with D perhaps matching TRBD1 or TRBD2 (6 bases each). The CDR3 is 16 residues long. Germline V lookup: CDR1 LGHDT, CDR2 YNNKEL (reference sequence). Trimming left V 6 bases short and J 6 bases short, with 22 bases between. The CDR3 DNA reads TGTGCCAGCAGGCCCCTGGGGGCGGGACAAGGGGATACGCAGTATTTT. As protein: CASRPLGAGQGDTQYF.

The chain recombines TRBV7-7 with TRBJ1-2, with unresolved D. CDR3 size: 17 residues. Trimming pared 5 bases from V and 4 bases from J, leaving 23 bases between. From germline, CDR1 is SSHAT and CDR2 FNYEAQ (reference sequence). CDR3 residues: CASSLKIKCRKTYGYTF. CDR3 DNA sequence: TGTGCCAGCAGCCTGAAAATTAAGTGCCGAAAGACCTATGGCTACACCTTC.

This clonotype has ten or more counts. This chain links TRBV3-1 with TRBJ1-2, with 7 bases identical to TRBD1. The V segment lost 8 bases and the J segment 4 bases; nucleotides outside the gene matches: 4. The CDR3 runs to 12 residues. CDR1 and CDR2 (germline): LGHDT, YNNKEL (reference sequence). DNA of the CDR3: TGTGCCAGCGAAGGGACAGCCTATGGCTACACCTTC. It yields the protein CASEGTAYGYTF.

This clonotype came up many times. In nucleotides, the CDR3 is TGTGCCAGCTGCTGCAGTCATCCACGAAAGACCTATGGCTACACCTTC. This translates into CASCCSHPRKTYGYTF. The J gene is TRBJ1-2, the V gene TRBV5-8; D uncertain. CDR3 length equals 16 residues. The germline CDR1 and CDR2 sequences are SGHTS and YDEGEE. Trimming took off 7 bases at V and 4 bases at J, with 23 bases between the two ends.

The table lists this clonotype with many counts. This chain uses TRBV30 with TRBJ1-4; D is unclear. Trimming took 0 bases from V and 8 from J, leaving 16 bases between them. This CDR3 region has 15 residues. The germline CDR1 and CDR2 sequences are GTSNPN and SVGIG (reference sequence). The CDR3 spells CAWSVRRTWEEKLFF. CDR3 coding DNA: TGTGCCTGGAGTGTGCGCCGGACTTGGGAGGAAAAACTGTTTTTT.

This clonotype was detected ten times or more. This chain joins TRBV5-3 and TRBJ1-2, with D uncertain. TRBV5-3 is treated as an ORF (open reading frame) with a function not yet certain. The CDR3 is 16 amino acids. The V and J ends lost 7 bases and 4 bases respectively, with 23 bases between them. CDR3 in amino acids: CARQGQVVRKTYGYTF. DNA of the CDR3: TGTGCCAGACAAGGTCAAGTGGTGAGAAAGACCTATGGCTACACCTTC.

There are many counts of this clonotype. The chain recombines TRBV6-2 or TRBV6-3 with TRBJ1-2; D is ambiguous. The V and J ends lost 5 bases and 4 bases respectively, with 23 bases between them. The CDR3 loop spans 17 amino acids. Germline V lookup: CDR1 MNHEY, CDR2 SVGEGT. In DNA form, the CDR3 reads TGTGCCAGCAGTACTGAGCTCTGCATCGGAAAGACCTATGGCTACACCTTC. This codes for CASSTELCIGKTYGYTF.

In its sample, this clonotype was seen many times. The chain employs TRBV6-8 and TRBJ1-2, with unresolved D. Trimming removed 5 bases from V and 4 bases from J, with 23 bases in between. Germline loops: CDR1 MNHGY, CDR2 SAAAGT. The CDR3 runs to 17 residues. The CDR3 sequence: CASSEGQRSRKTYGYTF. CDR3 in DNA: TGTGCCAGCAGTGAGGGCCAACGCTCTAGAAAGACCTATGGCTACACCTTC.

This clonotype was counted many times. The chain links TRBV4-3 to TRBJ1-6; no definite D call. The length of the CDR3 is 17 residues. Germline V gene sequence: CDR1 LGHNA, CDR2 YSLEER. Trimming removed 0 bases at V and 1 base at J, with 10 bases between. The CDR3 sequence is CASSQEEIGSYNSPLHF. The CDR3 DNA reads as TGCGCCAGCAGCCAAGAGGAAATAGGGTCCTATAATTCACCCCTCCACTTT.

J is TRBJ2-5 and V is TRBV12-3 or TRBV12-4; TRBD2 might be the D (6 bases). This CDR3 spans 15 amino acids. Trimming removed 1 base at V and 11 bases at J, with 20 bases between. CDR3 protein: CASSLGGDSSYKQYF. CDR3 sequence (DNA): TGTGCCAGCAGTTTAGGGGGGGATTCCTCCTACAAGCAGTACTTC.

In its sample, this clonotype was seen many times. V gene TRBV20-1 combines with J gene TRBJ2-2; TRBD2 is a possible D gene (5 bases). Germline-derived CDR1 and CDR2 are DFQATT and SNEGSKA (reference sequence). The ends were cut back, 7 bases at V and 0 bases at J, with 15 bases in the middle. The CDR3 sequence is 15 residues long. In DNA, the CDR3 is TGCAGTGTAAGGAGGACGGGCGCGAACACCGGGGAGCTGTTTTTT. Encoded protein: CSVRRTGANTGELFF.

This clonotype was observed a handful of times. This rearrangement joins TRBV3-1 to TRBJ1-5, with 9 bases fitting TRBD1. Germline V gene data show CDR1 as LGHDT and CDR2 as YNNKEL (reference sequence). The CDR3 has 15 residues. Trimming removed 4 bases from V and 8 bases from J; junction bases left unmatched: 9. CDR3 residues: CASSRGVGQGKPQHF. DNA for the CDR3: TGTGCCAGCAGCCGAGGGGTGGGACAGGGTAAGCCCCAGCATTTT.

This clonotype was detected ten times or more. J is TRBJ2-1 and V is TRBV2; D gene ambiguous. Germline V lookup: CDR1 SNHLY, CDR2 FYNNEI. The CDR3 totals 10 residues. Trimming stripped 3 bases from V and 8 bases from J, with 2 bases between. The chain's CDR3 is CASSDDEQFF. For the CDR3, the DNA is TGTGCCAGCAGTGACGATGAGCAGTTCTTC.

This chain connects TRBV29-1 to TRBJ2-7, with 8 bases identical to TRBD1. Germline CDR1 is SQVTM and CDR2 is ANQGSEA. Trimming removed 4 bases from V and 4 bases from J; junction bases left unmatched: 3. The CDR3 totals 12 residues. For the CDR3, the DNA is TGCAGCGTTGGACAGGGGCGTTACGAGCAGTACTTC. Translating it yields CSVGQGRYEQYF.

The chain joins TRBV20-1 to TRBJ2-5; a possible D gene is TRBD2 (6 bases). Germline loops: CDR1 DFQATT, CDR2 SNEGSKA (reference sequence). V was cut by 0 bases and J by 3 bases, with 14 bases left in between. CDR3 length equals 15 residues. CDR3 in DNA: TGCAGTGCTAGAGATTATAGGGACTCGAAAGAGACCCAGTACTTC. It translates to CSARDYRDSKETQYF.

Notes on this clonotype: This may arise from a read error, as a much more abundant clone is one base away. The chain carries TRBV10-2 and TRBJ1-2; 9 bases match TRBD1. This CDR3 has 18 amino acids. Germline assignment: CDR1 WSHSY and CDR2 SAAADI. The CDR3 DNA follows: TGCGCCAGCAGTGCCAAAGAACATGGGACAGGGATTAATTATGGCTGCACCTTC. Translating gives CASSAKEHGTGINYGCTF.

This clonotype was counted many times. The chain carries TRBV20-1 and TRBJ2-2, with TRBD2 identical over 10 bases. V trimming: 3 bases; J trimming: 5 bases; junction bases outside the gene matches: 24. This CDR3 is 21 amino acids long. Germline V gene sequence: CDR1 DFQATT, CDR2 SNEGSKA (reference sequence). CDR3 DNA sequence: TGCAGTGCTAGGAAGGGGAAAAAGGTGCTAGCGGGAGTAATCAGTACCGGGGAGCTGTTTTTT. It is translated as CSARKGKKVLAGVISTGELFF.

This clonotype showed up many times. V is TRBV7-9 and J is TRBJ2-7, with a possible D match to TRBD2 (6 bases). Trimming shortened V by 4 bases and J by 3 bases, and 10 bases separated the two germline ends. Germline loops: CDR1 SEHNR, CDR2 FQNEAQ (reference sequence). The CDR3 is 13 amino acids. The CDR3: CASSSLGGYEQYF. The CDR3 DNA reads TGTGCCAGCAGCTCCCTGGGGGGCTACGAGCAGTACTTC.

This clonotype has a handful of counts. A much bigger clone sits one base away, suggesting this may be a read error. This chain connects TRBV12-5 to TRBJ1-1; 7 nucleotides agree with TRBD1. The CDR3 length is 13 residues. Germline V lookup: CDR1 LGHNT, CDR2 FRNRAP. CDR3 region: CAGGFEGAAEAFF. The CDR3 nucleotides read TGTGCTGGTGGTTTTGAGGGGGCGGCGGAAGCTTTCTTT.

With regard to this clonotype: This could be a read error, since a much larger clone is one nucleotide away. The chain recombines TRBV6-2 or TRBV6-3 with TRBJ2-2; D remains ambiguous. Germline V gene data show CDR1 as MNHEY and CDR2 as SVGEGT. The CDR3 has 14 amino acids. CDR3 region: CTSLVGPNTGELFF. The CDR3 DNA is TGTACCAGCCTGGTCGGTCCGAACACCGGGGAGCTGTTTTTT.

With respect to this clonotype: A much larger clone differs from this one at a single base, so this may be a read error. J is TRBJ2-7 and V is TRBV3-2; the tabulated D call, TRBD2, remains unverified against the DNA. TRBV3-2 is an annotated pseudogene. CDR3 length: 15 amino acids. The CDR3 here is CASGQEGSALYEQYF. CDR3 nucleotide sequence: TGTGCCAGCGGCCAAGAAGGGAGTGCGCTATACGAGCAGTACTTC.

This clonotype came up many times. This rearrangement joins TRBV7-4 to TRBJ1-2, with D hard to call. Trimming pared 5 bases from V and 4 bases from J, leaving 23 bases between. The length of the CDR3 is 17 residues. Germline V gives CDR1 SGHVT, CDR2 SQSDAQ. CDR3 in amino acids: CASSGSYSARKTYGYTF. The CDR3 DNA is TGTGCCAGCAGCGGATCGTATTCAGCTCGAAAGACCTATGGCTACACCTTC.

In its sample, this clonotype was seen many times. The rearrangement links TRBV6-5 to TRBJ1-5; possible D gene TRBD1, 6 bases. The germline V gene encodes CDR1 MNHEY and CDR2 SVGAGI. The CDR3 loop spans 15 amino acids. The germline V and J ends were trimmed by 5 bases and 4 bases, with 15 bases remaining between them. In DNA, the CDR3 is TGTGCCAGCAGTCAACAGGGAGGAGGTAATCAGCCCCAGCATTTT. It yields the protein CASSQQGGGNQPQHF.